The rows below give T cell receptor beta chains drawn from one sample of a study of identical twins. MiXCR, applied by TCRdb to the 5' RACE reads, yields one record per CDR3 protein. The table has approximately 700,000 distinct CDR3 sequences, 6.1% seen once. Sequenced sample: naive T cells sorted from blood. The receptors were sampled from a man between 18 and 35 years old in good health. CDR3s include the opening cysteine and the closing phenylalanine or tryptophan. A D gene is named only where the DNA matches it firmly. Not all rows give a size; the values are once, few, many and, for expanded clones, a class.

len	v_gene	d_gene	j_gene	abundance	CDR3aa	CDR3nt
13	TRBV6-5	-	TRBJ1-2	-	CASSYAGQAGYTF	TGTGCCAGCAGTTACGCAGGGCAGGCCGGCTACACCTTC
15	TRBV6-2/TRBV6-3	TRBD1	TRBJ2-7	-	CASSKHRDRVLEQYF	TGTGCCAGCAGTAAGCACCGGGACAGGGTTCTCGAGCAGTACTTC
18	TRBV30	-	TRBJ2-2	-	CAWSPGSIVGGNTGELFF	TGTGCCTGGAGCCCCGGCTCCATAGTGGGTGGGAACACCGGGGAGCTGTTTTTT
15	TRBV5-1	-	TRBJ2-5	-	CASSLLGAGAETQYF	TGCGCCAGCAGCTTGTTGGGAGCCGGGGCGGAGACCCAGTACTTC
14	TRBV7-2	-	TRBJ2-1	many	CASSLASLHNEQFF	TGTGCCAGCAGTCTAGCTAGTTTGCACAATGAGCAGTTCTTC
13	TRBV10-3	-	TRBJ2-2	many	CAISSIPTGELFF	TGTGCCATCAGTTCAATCCCCACCGGGGAGCTGTTTTTT
14	TRBV5-1	-	TRBJ1-2	many	CASSPRWTSSGYTF	TGCGCCAGCAGCCCCCGCTGGACATCATCCGGCTACACCTTC
17	TRBV7-8	TRBD2	TRBJ2-3	many	CASSSGTSGRATDTQYF	TGTGCCAGCAGCTCCGGGACTAGCGGGAGGGCGACAGATACGCAGTATTTT
11	TRBV20-1	TRBD1	TRBJ2-1	many	CSARSGTGQFF	TGCAGTGCTCGATCCGGGACAGGGCAGTTCTTC
16	TRBV20-1	TRBD1	TRBJ2-2	-	CSARDSRTGVTGELFF	TGCAGTGCTAGAGATTCCCGGACAGGGGTCACCGGGGAGCTGTTTTTT
17	TRBV12-3/TRBV12-4	-	TRBJ2-5	few	CASSYPRRAFYAETQYF	TGTGCCAGCAGTTATCCGCGGCGAGCCTTTTATGCGGAGACCCAGTACTTC
15	TRBV6-5	TRBD2	TRBJ2-1	many	CASSNRLAGVNEQFF	TGTGCCAGCAGTAATCGACTAGCGGGAGTTAATGAGCAGTTCTTC
16	TRBV6-5	TRBD2	TRBJ2-5	-	CASSYKSSAGRGTQYF	TGTGCCAGCAGTTACAAAAGTAGCGCAGGGAGGGGGACCCAGTACTTC
12	TRBV20-1	-	TRBJ2-7	many	CSARGRTYEQYF	TGCAGTGCTAGAGGGAGAACCTACGAGCAGTACTTC
16	TRBV10-3	-	TRBJ2-6	many	CAISTTDSSGANVLTF	TGTGCCATCAGTACGACAGACAGTTCTGGGGCCAACGTCCTGACTTTC
15	TRBV5-1	TRBD1	TRBJ2-1	-	CASSKPVGTGEEQFF	TGCGCCAGCAGCAAACCCGTCGGGACAGGGGAGGAGCAGTTCTTC
13	TRBV5-6	TRBD2	TRBJ2-7	few	CASSFAGGPQQYF	TGTGCCAGCAGCTTCGCGGGAGGGCCGCAGCAGTACTTC
15	TRBV4-1	-	TRBJ1-1	-	CASSPRQRMNTEAFF	TGCGCCAGCAGCCCACGACAGAGAATGAACACTGAAGCTTTCTTT
14	TRBV29-1	-	TRBJ2-3	many	CSVPGVRSTDTQYF	TGCAGCGTTCCCGGGGTCCGGAGCACAGATACGCAGTATTTT
14	TRBV29-1	TRBD1	TRBJ2-1	many	CSVPDRPRYNEQFF	TGCAGCGTTCCGGACAGGCCGAGATACAATGAGCAGTTCTTC
15	TRBV4-3	-	TRBJ2-2	few	CASSQDVGTTGELFF	TGCGCCAGCAGCCAAGATGTGGGGACCACCGGGGAGCTGTTTTTT
13	TRBV5-1	-	TRBJ2-5	-	CASRAPSQETQYF	TGCGCCAGCAGAGCCCCAAGTCAAGAGACCCAGTACTTC
12	TRBV12-3/TRBV12-4	-	TRBJ2-3	few	CAAGLGADTQYF	TGTGCCGCCGGGCTGGGAGCAGATACGCAGTATTTT
17	TRBV6-2/TRBV6-3	TRBD2	TRBJ2-3	many	CASSYRRTSGSTDTQYF	TGTGCCAGCAGTTACCGACGGACTAGCGGAAGCACAGATACGCAGTATTTT
15	TRBV7-3	TRBD2	TRBJ2-5	-	CASSLWEGPQETQYF	TGTGCCAGCAGCCTCTGGGAGGGACCTCAAGAGACCCAGTACTTC
17	TRBV7-6	-	TRBJ2-3	many	CASSQGGGGKSTDTQYF	TGTGCCAGCAGTCAAGGGGGGGGCGGGAAGAGCACAGATACGCAGTATTTT
15	TRBV5-4	TRBD2	TRBJ2-1	few	CASSSLAGSRNEQFF	TGTGCCAGCAGCTCTTTAGCGGGATCCCGGAATGAGCAGTTCTTC
12	TRBV12-3/TRBV12-4	-	TRBJ1-1	many	CASSVRGFEAFF	TGTGCCAGCAGCGTCAGGGGTTTTGAAGCTTTCTTT
17	TRBV4-2	TRBD2	TRBJ2-3	many	CASSQVVSGVDTDTQYF	TGTGCCAGCAGCCAAGTTGTTAGCGGGGTGGACACAGATACGCAGTATTTT
16	TRBV5-4	-	TRBJ1-2	-	CASSSTLGHSNYGYTF	TGTGCCAGCAGCTCCACACTGGGGCATTCTAACTATGGCTACACCTTC
16	TRBV4-1	-	TRBJ2-3	-	CASSQEGGGGTDTQYF	TGCGCCAGCAGCCAAGAGGGGGGAGGTGGCACAGATACGCAGTATTTT
15	TRBV5-1	-	TRBJ2-5	-	CASSLEVGRQETQYF	TGCGCCAGCAGCTTGGAAGTTGGCCGGCAAGAGACCCAGTACTTC
15	TRBV7-2	-	TRBJ1-2	many	CASSLGALPNYGYTF	TGTGCCAGCAGCTTAGGGGCCTTGCCTAACTATGGCTACACCTTC
14	TRBV24-1	-	TRBJ2-2	many	CATREGSETGELFF	TGTGCCACCAGAGAGGGATCGGAGACCGGGGAGCTGTTTTTT
14	TRBV3-1	TRBD1	TRBJ2-1	many	CASSPLAGGNEQFF	TGTGCCAGCAGCCCCCTGGCAGGGGGCAATGAGCAGTTCTTC
17	TRBV5-1	-	TRBJ1-2	many	CASSGRTGPQDHYGYTF	TGCGCCAGCAGCGGGAGAACCGGGCCGCAAGACCACTATGGCTACACCTTC
16	TRBV5-1	TRBD2	TRBJ2-1	many	CASSLNLAGTSNEQFF	TGCGCCAGCAGCTTAAACCTCGCCGGGACTAGCAATGAGCAGTTCTTC
15	TRBV7-8	-	TRBJ2-7	few	CASSSGGGPSYEQYF	TGTGCCAGCAGCTCAGGGGGAGGCCCCTCCTACGAGCAGTACTTC
15	TRBV7-2	TRBD2	TRBJ2-7	few	CASSGMGTSSYEQYF	TGTGCCAGCAGCGGAATGGGGACTAGCTCCTACGAGCAGTACTTC
16	TRBV10-2	TRBD2	TRBJ2-1	-	CASSRSSGRPGNEQFF	TGCGCCAGCAGTAGGTCTAGCGGGAGGCCTGGGAATGAGCAGTTCTTC
13	TRBV29-1	-	TRBJ2-5	many	CSVGSTQKETQYF	TGCAGCGTTGGTTCGACACAAAAAGAGACCCAGTACTTC
14	TRBV20-1	TRBD1	TRBJ1-2	many	CSASSGTGSYGYTF	TGCAGTGCTAGCTCCGGGACAGGGAGCTATGGCTACACCTTC
15	TRBV5-1	TRBD1	TRBJ2-7	few	CASSLAPGGASEQYF	TGCGCCAGCAGCTTGGCCCCAGGGGGCGCATCCGAGCAGTACTTC
17	TRBV4-1	-	TRBJ2-2	-	CASSPLRTGVGGGELFF	TGCGCCAGCAGCCCCCTCCGAACGGGAGTCGGAGGCGGGGAGCTGTTTTTT
18	TRBV9	TRBD2	TRBJ2-3	few	CASSGGAGDGKSTDTQYF	TGTGCCAGCAGCGGAGGAGCGGGAGACGGAAAAAGCACAGATACGCAGTATTTT
15	TRBV18	TRBD1	TRBJ2-5	-	CASSGRTGTKETQYF	TGTGCCAGCTCAGGTCGGACAGGGACAAAAGAGACCCAGTACTTC
14	TRBV20-1	-	TRBJ1-4	few	CSARTEITNEKLFF	TGCAGTGCGCGGACAGAGATTACTAATGAAAAACTGTTTTTT
15	TRBV12-3/TRBV12-4	TRBD1	TRBJ1-6	few	CASSFSGGDNSPLHF	TGTGCCAGCAGTTTTTCAGGGGGCGATAATTCACCCCTCCACTTT
16	TRBV11-3	TRBD1	TRBJ2-1	-	CASSLEGTVSYNEQFF	TGTGCCAGCAGCTTAGAGGGGACAGTTTCCTACAATGAGCAGTTCTTC
13	TRBV30	-	TRBJ1-1	-	CAWSVSGPTEAFF	TGTGCCTGGAGTGTATCTGGGCCCACTGAAGCTTTCTTT
14	TRBV12-3/TRBV12-4	TRBD1	TRBJ1-5	many	CASSIGQGNQPQHF	TGTGCCAGCAGTATCGGACAGGGAAATCAGCCCCAGCATTTT
13	TRBV20-1	TRBD2	TRBJ2-3	-	CSARARELAPQYF	TGCAGTGCTAGAGCGCGGGAACTAGCGCCGCAGTATTTT
13	TRBV12-3/TRBV12-4	-	TRBJ1-2	few	CASRKTDNYGYTF	TGTGCCAGCAGGAAGACAGACAACTATGGCTACACCTTC
16	TRBV24-1	TRBD1	TRBJ2-1	-	CATSGTGPDPYNEQFF	TGTGCCACCTCCGGGACAGGGCCGGACCCCTACAATGAGCAGTTCTTC
12	TRBV29-1	-	TRBJ2-5	many	CSVVNLVETQYF	TGCAGCGTTGTGAATCTAGTGGAGACCCAGTACTTC